This T cell receptor beta chain comes out of a study of technical replicates of blood from a few donors. Germline V CDR1 and CDR2: SGDLS, YYNGEE. This CDR3 has 14 amino acids. V lost 3 bases and J lost 1, with 10 bases in between. Repertoires were generated with immunoSEQ multiplex PCR, while TCRdb's copy carries only in-frame clones and drops some. Here the sample spans just over 95,000 clones, roughly 95% being singletons. What was sequenced was T cells isolated from PBMCs. This clonotype originated in a human donor in good health. V gene TRBV9 combines with J gene TRBJ1-1; D possibly corresponds to TRBD1 (5 bases). CDR3 DNA sequence: TGTGCCAGCAGCGGCCAGGGTAGGAACACTGAAGCTTTCTTT. Protein sequence: CASSGQGRNTEAFF.